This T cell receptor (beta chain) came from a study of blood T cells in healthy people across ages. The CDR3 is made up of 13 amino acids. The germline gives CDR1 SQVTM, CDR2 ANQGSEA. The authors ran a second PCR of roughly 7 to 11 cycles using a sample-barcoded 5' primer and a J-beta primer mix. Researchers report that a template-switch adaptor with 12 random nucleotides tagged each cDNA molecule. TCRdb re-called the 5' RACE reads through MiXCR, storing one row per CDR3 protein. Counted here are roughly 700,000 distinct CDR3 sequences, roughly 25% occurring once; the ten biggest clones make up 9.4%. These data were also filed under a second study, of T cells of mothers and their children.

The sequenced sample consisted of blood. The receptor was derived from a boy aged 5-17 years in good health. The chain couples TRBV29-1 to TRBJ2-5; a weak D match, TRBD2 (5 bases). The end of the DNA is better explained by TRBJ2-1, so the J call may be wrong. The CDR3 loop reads CSLHLTGSNEQFF. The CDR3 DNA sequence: TGCAGCCTCCATTTGACGGGGTCCAATGAGCAGTTCTTC.